This T cell receptor beta chain was documented in a study of T cells in women clearing cervical HPV infection. Produced via immunoSEQ multiplex PCR; TCRdb's table is partial and in-frame only. Listed are 20,000 to 25,000 clones; 20% to 25% falls within the top ten. The CDR3 consists of 18 residues. Trimming cost V 4 bases and J 0 bases, with 19 bases left between them. Of note for this clone: The CDR3 is cut off 3 residues early in the read; its end comes from the germline J gene.

The specimen sequenced was blood buffy coat. The clonotype originates from a woman aged 18 to 75 with a cervical HPV16 infection that either progressed to CIN3+ or cleared (not recorded which). The V and J genes are TRBV12-3 or TRBV12-4 and TRBJ1-3; D unresolved. Incomplete CDR3 DNA: TGTGCCAGCAGTTCTTACCGGGGAGGTATCAGCTCTGGAAACACC. Translation gives CASSSYRGGISSGNT. The full CDR3 is CASSSYRGGISSGNTIYF.